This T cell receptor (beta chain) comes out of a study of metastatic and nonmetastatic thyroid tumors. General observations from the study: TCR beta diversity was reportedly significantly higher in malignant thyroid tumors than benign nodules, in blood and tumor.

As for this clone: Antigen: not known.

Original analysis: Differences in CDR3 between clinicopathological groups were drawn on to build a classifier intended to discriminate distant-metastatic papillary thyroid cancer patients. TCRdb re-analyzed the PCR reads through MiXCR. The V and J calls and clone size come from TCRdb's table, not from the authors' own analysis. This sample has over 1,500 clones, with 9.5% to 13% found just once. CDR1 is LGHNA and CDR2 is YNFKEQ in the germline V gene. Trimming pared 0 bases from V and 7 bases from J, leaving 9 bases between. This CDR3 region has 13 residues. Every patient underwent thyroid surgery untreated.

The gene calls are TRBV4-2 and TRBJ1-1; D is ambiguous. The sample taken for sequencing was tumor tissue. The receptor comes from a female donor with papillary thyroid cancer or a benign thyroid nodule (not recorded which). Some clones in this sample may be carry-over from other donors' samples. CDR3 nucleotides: TGTGCCAGCAGCCAAGACAGAGACTTTGAAGCTTTCTTT. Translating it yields CASSQDRDFEAFF.